A single sample gave rise to the 32 T cell receptor beta chains below, sequenced in a study of T cell responses to AZD1222 COVID-19 vaccine. Data came from immunoSEQ multiplex PCR; TCRdb stores just in-frame clones and leaves some out. The repertoire consists of approximately 99,000 clones, with roughly 86% occurring once and the leading ten covering about 3.5%. The specimen comprised peripheral blood, sampled on day 0 of AZD1222 vaccination. The receptors stem from an adult in good health.

This chain links TRBV7-6 with TRBJ1-4, with 12 bases that match TRBD1. V lost 3 bases to trimming and J lost 7 bases; unmatched junction nucleotides: 12. There are 18 residues in the CDR3. The germline CDR1 and CDR2 sequences are SGHVS and FNYEAQ. CDR3 residues: CASSFGTGQGASREKLFF. The DNA of the CDR3 is TGTGCCAGCAGCTTTGGCACGGGACAGGGGGCGAGTCGTGAAAAACTGTTTTTT.

The V and J genes are TRBV20-1 and TRBJ1-2, with 7 bases aligning to TRBD1. Germline loops: CDR1 DFQATT, CDR2 SNEGSKA (reference sequence). The junction had 10 bases not matched to a gene; V was cut back by 3 bases and J by 0 bases. The CDR3 extends over 16 amino acids. CDR3 sequence (DNA): TGCAGTGCTAGTGGGGCAGGGGGAGATACTAACTATGGCTACACCTTC. Its protein is CSASGAGGDTNYGYTF.

V and J are TRBV30 and TRBJ1-4; D gene ambiguous. V dropped 1 base and J dropped 0 bases, with 9 bases sitting between them. Germline lookup yields CDR1 GTSNPN and CDR2 SVGIG (reference sequence). The length of the CDR3 is 15 residues. CDR3: CAWSDVGATNEKLFF. The CDR3 DNA reads TGTGCCTGGAGTGACGTCGGGGCAACTAATGAAAAACTGTTTTTT.

The CDR3 DNA follows: TGTGCCAGCAGCTTGGACTCTAGAATTGGTGAGCAGTTCTTC. Protein: CASSLDSRIGEQFF. The V call is TRBV5-5, the J call TRBJ2-1; D unresolved. Trimming cost V 0 bases and J 9 bases, with 13 bases left between them. The CDR3 has 14 residues. Germline loops: CDR1 SGHKS, CDR2 YYEKEE (reference sequence).

This chain connects TRBV6-5 to TRBJ1-3, with unresolved D. CDR1 is MNHEY, CDR2 SVGAGI, per germline. Deletions cut 8 bases from V and 1 base from J, with 9 bases between. The CDR3 consists of 13 residues. DNA of the CDR3: TGTGCCAGCGGAAAGGGATCTGGAAACACCATATATTTT. It encodes CASGKGSGNTIYF.

The CDR3 DNA follows: TGTGCCAGCTTTTTAGGGTCCCCATTAGATTCACCCCTCCACTTT. Protein: CASFLGSPLDSPLHF. This chain connects TRBV6-5 to TRBJ1-6; D not certain. CDR3 length: 15 residues. CDR1 and CDR2 (germline): MNHEY, SVGAGI. Trimming removed 8 bases at V and 8 bases at J, with 19 bases between.

V gene TRBV29-1 combines with J gene TRBJ1-1; maybe TRBD1 (5 bases). CDR1 and CDR2 (germline): SQVTM, ANQGSEA. V was cut by 4 bases and J by 6 bases, with 15 bases left in between. The CDR3 loop spans 13 amino acids. In DNA, the CDR3 is TGCAGCGTTGTCAGGGACCCGGGGGCTGAAGCTTTCTTT. This translates into CSVVRDPGAEAFF.

The genes are TRBV13 and TRBJ2-3; 9 bases are a match to TRBD2. Germline trimming cut 1 base from V and 7 bases from J; bases unmatched to any gene: 9. The length of the CDR3 is 16 residues. Germline loops: CDR1 PRHDT, CDR2 FYEKMQ (reference sequence). CDR3 nucleotides: TGTGCCAGCAGCTTAGACTCGCGGGGGGGCCTGAATACGCAGTATTTT. Protein: CASSLDSRGGLNTQYF. Supplemented by reference TRBV13 and TRBJ2-3, the full variable domain reads AAGVIQSPRHLIKEKRETATLKCYPIPRHDTVYWYQQGPGQDPQFLISFYEKMQSDKGSIPDRFSAQQFSDYHSELNMSSLELGDSALYFCASSLDSRGGLNTQYFGPGTRLTVL.

This clone was seen only once. The CDR3 nucleotides read TGTGCCAGCAGCTTAGAGCCTAGCAGACTAGCCAAAAACATTCAGTACTTC. It yields the protein CASSLEPSRLAKNIQYF. This sequence joins TRBV11-2 and TRBJ2-4; the D gene is possibly TRBD2 (5 bases). The ends were cut back, 0 bases at V and 0 bases at J, with 12 bases in the middle. The CDR3 contains 17 residues. Looked up from germline, CDR1 is SGHAT and CDR2 is FQNNGV.

The chain couples TRBV3-1 (or the pseudogene TRBV3-2) to TRBJ1-1, with TRBD1 as a possible D gene (6 bases). The CDR3 has 14 residues. Germline V gives CDR1 LGHDT, CDR2 YNNKEL (reference sequence). Trimming stripped 2 bases from V and 5 bases from J, with 12 bases between. As DNA, the CDR3 is TGTGCCAGCAGCCAACGGGGGCTTGAAACTGAAGCTTTCTTT. It translates to CASSQRGLETEAFF.

This clone was recorded only once. This rearrangement joins TRBV7-2 to TRBJ2-1; 10 bases are shared with TRBD1. The CDR3 has 16 residues. V dropped 5 bases and J dropped 5; count of bases not matched to a gene: 9. CDR1 and CDR2 from the germline V gene are SGHTA and FQGNSA. This chain's CDR3 is CASSPRAGTGDNEQFF. CDR3 nucleotide sequence: TGTGCCAGCAGCCCACGAGCAGGGACAGGGGACAATGAGCAGTTCTTC. The full variable domain, completed using reference TRBV7-2 and TRBJ2-1, is GAGVSQSPSNKVTEKGKDVELRCDPISGHTALYWYRQSLGQGLEFLIYFQGNSAPDKSGLPSDRFSAERTGGSVSTLTIQRTQQEDSAVYLCASSPRAGTGDNEQFFGPGTRLTVL.

This chain links TRBV4-2 with TRBJ2-7, with D perhaps TRBD1 (5 bases). Germline values: CDR1 LGHNA, CDR2 YNFKEQ. The CDR3 runs to 15 residues. Trimming pared 2 bases from V and 0 bases from J, leaving 11 bases between. The CDR3 protein is CASSQSTEYSYEQYF. The CDR3 bases are TGTGCCAGCAGCCAATCGACAGAATACTCCTACGAGCAGTACTTC.

The rearrangement links TRBV7-9 to TRBJ1-4; D possibly corresponds to TRBD1 (5 bases). Trimming took 5 bases from V and 0 from J, leaving 13 bases between them. The CDR3 is 16 amino acids. Germline V gives CDR1 SEHNR, CDR2 FQNEAQ (reference sequence). The CDR3 sequence: CASSPRTHATNEKLFF. The CDR3 nucleotides read TGTGCCAGCAGCCCCCGGACACATGCAACTAATGAAAAACTGTTTTTT.

The chain uses TRBV6-4 and TRBJ1-5; no firm D call. The germline V and J ends were trimmed by 5 bases and 0 bases, with 8 bases remaining between them. CDR1 and CDR2 from the germline V gene are MRHNA and SNTAGT. This CDR3 has 14 residues. The DNA for the CDR3 is TGTGCCAGCAGTTCGGATTATAGCAATCAGCCCCAGCATTTT. Translating it yields CASSSDYSNQPQHF.

A remark on this clone: Other DNA variants within this sample encode the same CDR3. The chain links TRBV28 to TRBJ2-5, with D unclear. Looked up from germline, CDR1 is MDHEN and CDR2 is SYDVKM. The CDR3 totals 14 residues. V was shortened by 2 bases and J by 0 bases, with 7 bases between the two germline ends. The CDR3, as DNA: TGTGCCAGCAGTTTACGGCGGTACCAAGAGACCCAGTACTTC. It yields the protein CASSLRRYQETQYF.

This chain links TRBV25-1 with TRBJ2-5; tentative D call: TRBD2 (6 bases). Germline V gives CDR1 MGHDK, CDR2 SYGVNS. This CDR3 region has 13 residues. Trimming stripped 4 bases from V and 5 bases from J, with 11 bases between. The CDR3 sequence is CASSARGRETQYF. CDR3 sequence (DNA): TGTGCCAGCAGTGCGCGGGGAAGGGAGACCCAGTACTTC.

This chain connects TRBV4-1 to TRBJ2-4; 15 bases agree with TRBD2. CDR3 length: 18 residues. The V segment lost 4 bases and the J segment 2 bases; nucleotides outside the gene matches: 6. Germline values: CDR1 MGHRA, CDR2 YSYEKL. The CDR3 is CASSPGLAGGPTKNIQYF. In DNA, the CDR3 is TGCGCCAGCAGCCCTGGACTAGCGGGGGGGCCAACCAAAAACATTCAGTACTTC.

V is TRBV30 and J is TRBJ1-2; D remains unclear. The CDR3 is made up of 12 amino acids. CDR1 is GTSNPN, CDR2 SVGIG, per germline (reference sequence). The V gene lost 1 base and the J gene lost 7 bases, with 10 bases spanning the gap. The CDR3 loop reads CAWSASVGGYTF. CDR3 coding DNA: TGTGCCTGGAGTGCAAGTGTGGGTGGCTACACCTTC.

The chain employs TRBV5-6 and TRBJ2-7; TRBD1 is a possible D gene (5 bases). V was shortened by 0 bases and J by 6 bases, with 10 bases between the two germline ends. The CDR3 has 13 residues. Germline values: CDR1 SGHDT, CDR2 YYEEEE. The CDR3 loop reads CASSLVGQGEQYF. As DNA, the CDR3 is TGTGCCAGCAGCTTGGTGGGGCAGGGCGAGCAGTACTTC.

The chain has TRBV11-2 and TRBJ1-1, with 7 bases lining up with TRBD1. In germline, CDR1 is SGHAT, CDR2 FQNNGV. The CDR3 spans 16 residues. V shed 1 base and J 5 bases; nucleotides not matched to a gene: 10. Here the CDR3 DNA reads TGTGCCAGCAGCTTAGGGAGGGGGCGCAGGTTTACTGAAGCTTTCTTT. This sequence encodes CASSLGRGRRFTEAFF.

V usage is TRBV9 and J usage is TRBJ1-4; 11 positions match TRBD1. The V gene end was trimmed by 5 bases and the J gene end by 8 bases; junction bases not matched to a gene: 5. The CDR3 runs to 14 residues. Germline-derived CDR1 and CDR2 are SGDLS and YYNGEE. The CDR3 nucleotides are TGTGCCAGCAGTAGGGACAGGGGGAAGGAAAAACTGTTTTTT. This gives the protein CASSRDRGKEKLFF.

V is TRBV10-3 and J is TRBJ2-5; 11 nucleotides align to TRBD1. Germline V gene sequence: CDR1 ENHRY, CDR2 SYGVKD. J gave up 7 bases and V 10 bases, and 8 bases lay outside the gene matches. This CDR3 has 13 amino acids. CDR3 sequence: CATGTGGMGTQYF. The CDR3 DNA reads as TGTGCCACCGGGACAGGGGGAATGGGGACCCAGTACTTC.

The chain recombines TRBV5-4 with TRBJ2-7; 9 nucleotides match TRBD1. After removal of 5 bases from V and 6 bases from J, the junction contained 15 bases not matched to a gene. CDR3 length equals 16 residues. Germline V gives CDR1 SGHNT, CDR2 YYREEE (reference sequence). This CDR3 reads CASRVSGTGMRREQYF. DNA of the CDR3: TGTGCCAGCAGGGTATCCGGGACAGGGATGCGGCGCGAGCAGTACTTC. The variable domain in full, with the rest retrieved from reference TRBV5-4 and TRBJ2-7, is ETGVTQSPTHLIKTRGQQVTLRCSSQSGHNTVSWYQQALGQGPQFIFQYYREEENGRGNFPPRFSGLQFPNYSSELNVNALELDDSALYLCASRVSGTGMRREQYFGPGTRLTVT.

A single count supports this clone. V gene TRBV5-1 combines with J gene TRBJ2-7, with D tentatively TRBD2 (5 bases). Per the germline V gene, CDR1 is SGHRS and CDR2 is YFSETQ. V gave up 3 bases and J gave up 5 bases, with 18 bases separating them. This CDR3 spans 15 amino acids. The CDR3 nucleotides are TGCGCCAGCAGCTCCCGCCCGGGAAGAGTGGACGAGCAGTACTTC. Protein: CASSSRPGRVDEQYF.

V and J are TRBV2 and TRBJ2-4, with D possibly being TRBD1 (6 bases). The germline gives CDR1 SNHLY, CDR2 FYNNEI. With 6 bases removed from V and 9 bases from J, the gap between germline ends came to 21 bases. The CDR3 spans 15 residues. CDR3 residues: CASSAEGVGQGIQYF. The CDR3 DNA sequence: TGTGCCAGCAGCGCTGAGGGGGTAGGGCAGGGCATTCAGTACTTC.

This rearrangement joins TRBV7-2 to TRBJ1-2, with D uncertain. V lost 2 bases and J lost 7, with 8 bases in between. The germline V gene encodes CDR1 SGHTA and CDR2 FQGNSA. The CDR3 spans 12 residues. This chain's CDR3 is CASSLIRPGYTF. The CDR3 DNA reads TGTGCCAGCAGCTTAATCAGGCCTGGCTACACCTTC.

J is TRBJ2-3 and V is TRBV29-1; TRBD1 agrees at 7 bases. CDR3 length: 13 residues. Germline-derived CDR1 and CDR2 are SQVTM and ANQGSEA. V shed 3 bases, J shed 5 bases, and the junction held 5 bases outside the gene matches. CDR3: CSVDTQGQDTQYF. CDR3 nucleotides: TGCAGCGTTGATACACAGGGGCAAGATACGCAGTATTTT.

This clone has only one observation. This chain connects TRBV7-9 to TRBJ2-7; 11 bases line up with TRBD2. Germline V lookup: CDR1 SEHNR, CDR2 FQNEAQ (reference sequence). This CDR3 is built from 15 residues. Trimming removed 7 bases from V and 2 bases from J; junction bases left unmatched: 7. The CDR3 reads CASTVGTSGTYEQYF. CDR3 DNA: TGTGCCAGCACCGTTGGGACTAGCGGTACCTACGAGCAGTACTTC.

CDR3 sequence reads: CATSDPLYGYTF. CDR3 nucleotides: TGTGCCACCAGTGATCCCCTCTATGGCTACACCTTC. The chain combines TRBV24-1 with TRBJ1-2, with D uncertain. V lost 3 bases, J lost 4 bases, and 5 bases lay in between. The CDR3 has 12 residues. CDR1 and CDR2 from the germline V gene are KGHDR and SFDVKD.

This clone was seen a few times. CDR3 nucleotide sequence: TGTGCCACCAGTGCGGGACTAGCGGGGCGCACAGATACGCAGTATTTT. Protein sequence: CATSAGLAGRTDTQYF. The chain couples TRBV15 to TRBJ2-3; 13 bases agree with TRBD2. Trimming removed 6 bases from V and 1 base from J; junction bases left unmatched: 4. Per the germline V gene, CDR1 is LNHNV and CDR2 is YYDKDF (reference sequence). The CDR3 length is 16 residues. Combining the CDR3 with reference TRBV15 and TRBJ2-3 gives the whole variable domain DAMVIQNPRYQVTQFGKPVTLSCSQTLNHNVMYWYQQKSSQAPKLLFHYYDKDFNNEADTPDNFQSRRPNTSFCFLDIRSPGLGDTAMYLCATSAGLAGRTDTQYFGPGTRLTVL.

The chain is built from TRBV6-2 or TRBV6-3 and TRBJ2-7, with D possibly matching TRBD2 (6 bases). CDR3 size: 12 residues. Per the germline V gene, CDR1 is MNHEY and CDR2 is SVGEGT. V gave up 1 base and J gave up 7 bases, with 8 bases separating them. The CDR3 is CASSYWAGEQYF. In DNA, the CDR3 is TGTGCCAGCAGTTACTGGGCGGGGGAGCAGTACTTC.

There are a few counts of this clone. The chain is built from TRBV10-3 and TRBJ2-6; D perhaps matches TRBD2 (7 bases). Germline CDR1 is ENHRY and CDR2 is SYGVKD. The V end lost 4 bases, the J end lost 0 bases, and 10 bases lay between the germline ends. The CDR3 contains 16 residues. CDR3 loop: CAISGGGHSGANVLTF. DNA of the CDR3: TGTGCCATCAGTGGGGGGGGGCACTCTGGGGCCAACGTCCTGACTTTC.